The 19 T cell receptor beta chains given below trace back to one sample, sequenced in a study of T cell clonality in common variable immunodeficiency. Sequencing used immunoSEQ multiplex PCR; TCRdb keeps in-frame clones, though not all of them. This sample shows about 35,000 clones and no singletons; around 9.5% rests with the ten largest. Sequenced material: peripheral blood mononuclear cells. These receptors came from a person aged 18 to 75 in good health.

In this sample, this clone turned up a few times. Coverage ceases 3 residues before the CDR3 finishes, and the germline J gene fills in the end. The chain joins TRBV7-9 to TRBJ2-2, with D perhaps matching TRBD1 or TRBD2 (6 bases each). The CDR3 covers 13 residues. Germline V gene data show CDR1 as SEHNR and CDR2 as FQNEAQ (reference sequence). The CDR3 loop reads CASSPEGVSPLFF. The DNA read from the CDR3 is TGTGCCAGCAGTCCGGAGGGGGTTTCACCG.

The sample holds a few counts of this clone. A far bigger clonotype differs at one base, so this is likely a read error. The CDR3 bases that were read are TGTGCCTTGAGTGTACAGGAAGCGGGAGGGCCTTACGAG. It is translated as CALSVQEAGGPYE. The full CDR3 protein reads CALSVQEAGGPYEQYF. This rearrangement joins TRBV30 to TRBJ2-7; TRBD2 agrees at 10 bases. Read sequence stops 3 residues before the CDR3 end, and the germline J gene provides the missing end. Germline CDR1 is GTSNPN and CDR2 is SVGIG (reference sequence). The CDR3 spans 16 residues.

This clone counts as medium-sized. The CDR3 is cut off 3 residues early in the read; its end comes from the germline J gene. This chain uses TRBV7-3 with TRBJ2-1; 7 bases fit TRBD2. From germline, CDR1 is SGHTA and CDR2 FQGTGA. Losses at the gene ends were 2 bases for V and 0 bases for J; bases not matched to a gene: 7. The CDR3 is made up of 17 amino acids. The sequenced part of the CDR3 DNA is TGTGCCAGCAGCTTACGAGGGAGCGGGGACTCCTACAATGAG. Protein product: CASSLRGSGDSYNE. The whole CDR3 region reads CASSLRGSGDSYNEQFF.

This clone was observed at least ten times. The read ends 3 residues early relative to the CDR3; the germline J gene fills the gap. The chain is built from TRBV6-4 and TRBJ2-3, with 9 nucleotides matching TRBD2. There are 16 residues in the CDR3. V shed 6 bases and J 1 base; nucleotides not matched to a gene: 8. Germline V gene sequence: CDR1 MRHNA, CDR2 SNTAGT. The CDR3 here is CASSPPKREGTDTQYF. The DNA read from the CDR3 is TGTGCCAGCAGCCCCCCAAAGCGGGAGGGCACAGATACG.

This clone has at least ten counts. Read coverage stops 3 residues before the CDR3 terminus; the germline J gene supplies the remainder. J is TRBJ2-7 and V is TRBV20-1, with D maybe TRBD2 (6 bases). The germline V gene has CDR1 DFQATT and CDR2 SNEGSKA (reference sequence). Trimming pared 7 bases from V and 6 bases from J, leaving 19 bases between. There are 13 residues in the CDR3. This CDR3 reads CSVNPGGDFEQYF. The part of the CDR3 DNA that was read is TGCAGTGTCAACCCCGGAGGGGATTTCGAG.

This clone was detected ten times or more. The read ends 3 residues before the CDR3 terminus; that terminus is restored from the germline J gene. This sequence joins TRBV7-2 and TRBJ2-7, with TRBD2 identical over 7 bases. V was pared by 3 bases and J by 0 bases, with 5 bases of the junction left unmatched. The CDR3 has 15 amino acids. Germline-derived CDR1 and CDR2 are SGHTA and FQGNSA. The sequenced part of the CDR3 DNA is TGTGCCAGCAGCTTCACACGGACTAGCTCCTACGAG. It yields the protein CASSFTRTSSYE. The full CDR3 protein is CASSFTRTSSYEQYF.

There are many counts of this clone. The read is 3 residues too short to cover the CDR3 end, so that end is filled in from the germline J gene. The rearrangement links TRBV6-1 to TRBJ2-7, with D possibly called TRBD1 or TRBD2 (5 bases each). Germline V gene sequence: CDR1 MNHNS, CDR2 SASEGT. This CDR3 comprises 14 residues. V was pared by 3 bases and J by 4 bases, with 13 bases between. The part of the CDR3 DNA that was read is TGTGCCAGCAGTGAGGGGCCCTCGGGATACGAG. Encoded protein: CASSEGPSGYE. The whole CDR3 reads CASSEGPSGYEQYF.

At least ten counts were recorded for this clone. The read falls 3 residues short of the CDR3 end, and the missing part is taken from the germline J gene. The genes are TRBV6-1 and TRBJ2-3, with TRBD1 matching 8 bases. Losses at the gene ends were 4 bases for V and 3 bases for J; bases not matched to a gene: 3. In germline, CDR1 is MNHNS, CDR2 SASEGT. The CDR3 has 14 residues. CDR3 bases read: TGTGCCAGCAGTGCCACAGGGGGGACAGATACG. Residues: CASSATGGTDT. The entire CDR3 sequence reads CASSATGGTDTQYF.

This clone was seen at least ten times. The CDR3 goes on 3 residues after the read ends, and that part is filled in from the germline J gene. V is TRBV19 and J is TRBJ2-1; 8 nucleotides match TRBD1. Trimming removed 4 bases from V and 2 bases from J; junction bases left unmatched: 1. Germline values: CDR1 LNHDA, CDR2 SQIVND (reference sequence). The CDR3 sequence is 14 residues long. The part of the CDR3 DNA that was read is TGTGCCAGTAGTAAGGACAGGGCCTACAATGAG. Residues: CASSKDRAYNE. The CDR3 reads in full as CASSKDRAYNEQFF.

This clone was counted only a few times. A much larger clonotype is one base distant, so this may be a read error. The read falls 3 residues short of the CDR3 end, and the missing part is taken from the germline J gene. The rearrangement uses TRBV6-1 and TRBJ1-4, with TRBD1 as a possible D gene (5 bases). The CDR3 contains 15 residues. Germline V gene sequence: CDR1 MNHNS, CDR2 SASEGT. The CDR3 loop reads CASNELDSLNSPLFF. The covered CDR3 bases are TGTGCCAGCAATGAATTAGACAGTCTAAATTCACCA.

This clone occurred many times. The observed sequence ends 3 residues before the CDR3 terminus, with the missing tail filled in from the germline J gene. V is TRBV6-2 or TRBV6-3 and J is TRBJ2-5, with D tentatively TRBD2 (5 bases). The germline V and J ends were trimmed by 7 bases and 4 bases, with 13 bases remaining between them. This CDR3 is 13 amino acids long. Germline assignment: CDR1 MNHEY and CDR2 SVGEGT. This CDR3 is CASNPGNGETQYF. The covered CDR3 bases are TGTGCCAGCAACCCGGGGAATGGAGAGACC.

This clone was seen at least ten times. The observed sequence ends 3 residues before the CDR3 terminus, with the missing tail filled in from the germline J gene. V usage is TRBV20-1 and J usage is TRBJ2-5, with TRBD2 identical over 10 bases. With 5 bases clipped from V and 5 bases from J, the junction kept 11 bases outside the gene matches. The CDR3 runs 15 residues. From germline, CDR1 is DFQATT and CDR2 SNEGSKA (reference sequence). This chain's CDR3 is CSAFPGASGGETQYF. The sequenced CDR3 bases are TGCAGTGCTTTTCCGGGGGCTAGCGGGGGTGAGACC.

This clone was observed at least ten times. The CDR3 end lies 3 residues beyond the end of the read and is filled in from the germline J gene. This chain uses TRBV5-1 with TRBJ2-4, with TRBD2 matching over 7 bases. V lost 3 bases, J lost 3 bases, and 12 bases stayed unmatched. Germline assignment: CDR1 SGHRS and CDR2 YFSETQ. This CDR3 is 17 amino acids long. The CDR3 loop is CASSSPGLADRKNIQYF. CDR3 DNA (partial): TGCGCCAGCAGCTCTCCCGGGCTAGCGGATCGCAAAAACATT.

Regarding this clone: Sequencing ends 3 residues short of the CDR3 end; the germline J gene provides the rest. J is TRBJ1-2 and V is TRBV6-1; TRBD1 is a possible D gene (5 bases). The CDR3 sequence is 16 residues long. The germline gives CDR1 MNHNS, CDR2 SASEGT. CDR3: CASSGAGTSFLNDYTF. Incomplete CDR3 DNA: TGTGCCAGCAGTGGCGCCGGGACTAGCTTCCTCAATGAC.

This clone was recorded many times. The read is 3 residues too short to cover the CDR3 end, so that end is filled in from the germline J gene. This sequence joins TRBV29-1 and TRBJ2-2; 10 bases line up with TRBD2. The V segment lost 7 bases and the J segment 4 bases; nucleotides outside the gene matches: 6. Germline V lookup: CDR1 SQVTM, CDR2 ANQGSEA. The CDR3 is 14 residues long. CDR3 region: CSAKTSGLTGELFF. The part of the CDR3 DNA that was read is TGCAGCGCAAAGACTAGCGGGCTCACCGGGGAG.

The table lists this clone with many counts. Read sequence stops 3 residues before the CDR3 end, and the germline J gene provides the missing end. The gene calls are TRBV10-3 and TRBJ2-3; D tentatively fits TRBD1 or TRBD2 (6 bases each). Germline V lookup: CDR1 ENHRY, CDR2 SYGVKD. The V and J ends lost 7 bases and 1 base respectively, with 12 bases between them. The CDR3 is 14 residues long. The part of the CDR3 DNA that was read is TGTGCCATCAATAACAGGGAGGGCACAGATACG. Protein sequence: CAINNREGTDT. The complete CDR3 reads CAINNREGTDTQYF.

Ten or more counts support this clone. The DNA ends 3 residues before the CDR3 does, and the rest of the CDR3 is filled in from the germline J gene. This chain links TRBV7-8 with TRBJ1-2; perhaps TRBD1 as D (6 bases). CDR1 is SGHVS, CDR2 FQNEAQ, per germline. The CDR3 consists of 16 residues. The covered CDR3 bases are TGTGCCAGCAGACCAAACCGGGGACAACGGCTGGTCGGC. Translated: CASRPNRGQRLVG. The CDR3 as a whole reads CASRPNRGQRLVGYTF.

A note on this clone: A much larger clonotype is one base distant, so this may be a read error. With the read ending 3 residues before the CDR3 end, the germline J gene is used to fill in that end. The chain uses TRBV19 and TRBJ2-3; 9 nucleotides align to TRBD1. Germline V gene data show CDR1 as LNHDA and CDR2 as SQIVND (reference sequence). CDR3 length: 13 residues. This chain's CDR3 is CASSRQGGQPQYF. The covered CDR3 bases are TGTGCCAGTAGTCGACAGGGGGGCCAGCCG.

This clone has just a few counts. The read is 3 residues too short to cover the CDR3 end, so that end is filled in from the germline J gene. At the DNA level, this CDR3 is encoded by other sequences in the same sample as well. The V and J genes are TRBV18 and TRBJ1-1; possible D gene TRBD1, 5 bases. Germline CDR1 KGHSH, CDR2 LQKENI. The length of the CDR3 is 13 residues. This CDR3 is CASSGGVQETAFF. Partial CDR3 DNA: TGTGCCAGCTCCGGAGGGGTACAAGAGACA.